The TCR beta chain under discussion was sequenced for a study of lymphopenia after photon versus proton radiotherapy. General study findings and limits: Oligoclonal CD8+ Temra expansion after nadir drove photon patients' diversity drop. Authors raise, but do not show, better survival with proton therapy. Larger post-nadir TCR diversity loss correlated inversely with survival in deceased patients. Proton therapy kept repertoires fairly stable, unlike photons, which gained effector/memory cells.

CDR3 length equals 14 residues. V lost 6 bases to trimming and J lost 0 bases; unmatched junction nucleotides: 4. Germline loops: CDR1 MNHEY, CDR2 SVGAGI. Profiling relied on immunoSEQ multiplex PCR, and the TCRdb table lists in-frame clones only, not all of them. The table shows 25,000 to 30,000 clones, with roughly 89% occurring only once. For this clone: The target antigen is unknown.

V usage is TRBV6-5 and J usage is TRBJ2-7; 8 bases line up with TRBD2. This receptor was obtained from a woman aged 60 to 75 with cholangiocarcinoma. Some clones in this sample may be carry-over from other donors' samples. Sequencing used peripheral blood, obtained from a patient treated with proton-based radiotherapy. In DNA, the CDR3 is TGTGCCAGCAGGCTAAGCGGGAGCTCCTACGAGCAGTACTTC. The encoded protein is CASRLSGSSYEQYF.